This T cell receptor beta chain was profiled in a study of shared clonotypes between healthy human individuals (dated by TCRdb to about 2020). Notes on the research overall: A few men and a couple of women, aged 18 to 49 years, made up the cohort. Per donor, three plates each were used for CD4 naive and CD4 memory, two for CD8 naive, and one for CD8 memory. To estimate repertoire size and how much clonotypes are shared between individuals, the study performed deep sequencing of blood TCR repertoires from a few healthy adults. To increase sequencing depth and limit assay-specific biases, different laboratories used diverse techniques to prepare libraries and sequence TCR repertoires. Each donor's leukapheresis produced roughly between roughly 0.85 and 10 billion PBMCs.

CD8 naive samples were obtained by positive selection for CCR7 among CD45RO-negative cells, yielding a CD45RA+CCR7+ population from which TemRA cells were excluded. Healthy HIV-negative adults with no recently reported acute infections or vaccinations were included as donors. Every donor was a Caucasian adult living in Nashville, Tennessee, USA. Blood was collected by leukapheresis, and PBMCs were isolated by Ficoll-Histopaque density gradient centrifugation and then cryopreserved in liquid nitrogen vapor phase. Analytical flow cytometry was used to check the purity and quantity of each magnetically sorted T cell population. Each sorted fraction had its genomic DNA isolated and then quantified by UV absorbance on a Nanodrop 2000c. Broader findings and caveats from the paper: Sharing across several donors was observed for approximately 4.6% of naive CD4, over 3% of naive CD8, roughly 2.3% of memory CD4, and approximately 0.41% of memory CD8 clonotypes. Even with the large sequencing depth, rarefaction of the sorted-subset datasets indicated that sequencing was incomplete. Clonotypes shared by all four sorted-subset donors showed higher generation probabilities than non-shared clonotypes. Sampling was restricted to blood, and TCR repertoires in tissues likely differ from the TCR repertoires found in blood. The small number of donors limited the genetic and exposure-history diversity represented. Estimated clonotype richness was generally larger for naive than for memory subsets. Based on pairwise subsampling, the degree of clonotype sharing among donors was expected to be affected by sequencing depth.

Details on this clone: The antigen this receptor binds is unknown. Base qualities are not provided; no much larger clone lies one nucleotide away.

TCR CDR3 regions were amplified from genomic DNA by multiplex PCR using the deep immunoSEQ assay. For each cell subset, the extracted genomic DNA was distributed evenly across all wells of several immunoSEQ 96-well plates, and each plate served as one replicate. For sorted subsets, 150 to 200 ng genomic DNA, equal to 30,000 or so T cell genomes, was loaded into each replicate PCR. Purified libraries were quantified with a Qubit 3.0 fluorometer, sized on a Bioanalyzer 2100, and re-quantified with the KAPA Library Quantification kit. Each immunoSEQ 96-well plate was sequenced on its own single-read 150-cycle Illumina NextSeq 550 flow cell. For the original study's pipeline: Because only junctional sequences without quality scores were contained in the immunoSEQ output, filtering matching that applied to full-length reads could not be performed. Sequences were annotated with PyIR, a Python wrapper for IgBLAST v1.9, using IMGT germline references to assign V/J genes and CDR3. Any read was removed if the V/J assignment was weak (E-value above 1e-6), the CDR3 was missing, or the read contained stop codons, out-of-frame junctions, or ambiguous translated residues. V3J clonotypes were defined as sequences sharing the same inferred V gene, J gene, and CDR3 amino acid sequence. Percentage overlap between repertoires was calculated by dividing the number of shared unique clonotypes by the size of the smaller repertoire. RTK rarefaction, the Chao1 estimator, and Recon v2.1 estimates of unobserved clonotypes were used to assess repertoire richness. Generation probabilities for all TCRbeta clonotypes obtained by the gDNA method from a few donors were computed using OLGA. The table comes from immuneACCESS by way of TCRdb, which keeps in-frame sequences with V and J called. Part of the clones is missing from these tables; in studies checked, under half for an unresolved V gene and the rest for unknown reasons. The D gene and trimming were derived from the DNA, and the V and J assignments and clone size from that table. The sample includes millions of clones, with about 92% observed a single time. About 1.8% of the sample belongs to the ten largest clones.

The source is a man aged 18 to 35 in good health. Some clones in this sample may be carry-over from other donors' samples. The sequenced sample was naive CD8+ T cells from PBMCs. The sample's cell subset or site label, in plain terms: CD45RA+CCR7+.

Read as DNA, the sequence is TGTGCCACCAGCGGAGTAAAAAGGGGGACTGAAGCTTTCTTT. It codes for CATSGVKRGTEAFF. Recombination connected TRBV15 to TRBJ1-1; TRBD1 is a weak D gene call, 6 bases matching. From its cysteine to its phenylalanine, the CDR3 spans 14 amino acids. This entry keeps only the CDR3 DNA: 42 bases, framed from base 1. V lost 5 bases and J lost 5 bases; the stretch between them is 15 bases long. The germline V gene (reference sequence) specifies LNHNV as CDR1 and YYDKDF as CDR2. With all but the CDR3 taken from the reference TRBV15 and TRBJ1-1 genes, the full variable domain is: DAMVIQNPRYQVTQFGKPVTLSCSQTLNHNVMYWYQQKSSQAPKLLFHYYDKDFNNEADTPDNFQSRRPNTSFCFLDIRSPGLGDTAMYLCATSGVKRGTEAFFGQGTRLTVV.